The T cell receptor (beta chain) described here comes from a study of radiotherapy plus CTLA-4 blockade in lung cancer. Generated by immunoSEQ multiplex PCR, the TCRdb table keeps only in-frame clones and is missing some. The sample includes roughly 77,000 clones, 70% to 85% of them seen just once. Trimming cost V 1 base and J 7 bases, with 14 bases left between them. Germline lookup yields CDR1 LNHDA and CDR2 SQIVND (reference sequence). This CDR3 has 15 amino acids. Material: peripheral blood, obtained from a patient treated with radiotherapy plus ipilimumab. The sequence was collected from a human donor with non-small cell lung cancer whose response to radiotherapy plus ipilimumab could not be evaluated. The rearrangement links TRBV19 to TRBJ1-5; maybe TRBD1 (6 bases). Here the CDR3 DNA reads TGTGCCAGTAGTATAGTGCAGGGGTCTTGGCAGCCCCAGCATTTT. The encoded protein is CASSIVQGSWQPQHF.